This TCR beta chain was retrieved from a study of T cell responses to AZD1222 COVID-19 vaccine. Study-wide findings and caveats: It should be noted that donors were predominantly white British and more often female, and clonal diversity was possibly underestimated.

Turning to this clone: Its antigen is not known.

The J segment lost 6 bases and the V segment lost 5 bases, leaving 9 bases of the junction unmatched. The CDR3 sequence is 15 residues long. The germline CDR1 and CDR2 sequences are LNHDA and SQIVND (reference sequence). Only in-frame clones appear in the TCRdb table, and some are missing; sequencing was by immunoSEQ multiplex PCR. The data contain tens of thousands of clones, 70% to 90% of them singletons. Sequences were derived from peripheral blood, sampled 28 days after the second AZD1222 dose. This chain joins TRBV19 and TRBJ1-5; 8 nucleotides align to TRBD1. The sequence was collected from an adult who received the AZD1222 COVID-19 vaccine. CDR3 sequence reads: CASSSSDRAGQPQHF. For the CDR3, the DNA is TGTGCCAGTAGTTCCTCGGACAGGGCAGGTCAGCCCCAGCATTTT.